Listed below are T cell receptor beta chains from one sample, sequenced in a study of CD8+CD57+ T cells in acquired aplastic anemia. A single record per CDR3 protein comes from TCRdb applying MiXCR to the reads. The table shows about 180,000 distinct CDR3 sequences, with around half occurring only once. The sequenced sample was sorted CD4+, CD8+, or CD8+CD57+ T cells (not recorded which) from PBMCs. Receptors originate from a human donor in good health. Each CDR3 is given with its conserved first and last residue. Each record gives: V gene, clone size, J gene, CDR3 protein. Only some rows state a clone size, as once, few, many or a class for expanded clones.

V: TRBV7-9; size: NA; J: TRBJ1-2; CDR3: CASSIDSYGYTF
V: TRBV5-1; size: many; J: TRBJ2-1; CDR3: CASSGQGFSYNEQFF
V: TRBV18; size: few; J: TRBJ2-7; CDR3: CASSPDSYEQYF
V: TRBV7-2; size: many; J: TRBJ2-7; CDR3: CASSYLAGGLREQYF
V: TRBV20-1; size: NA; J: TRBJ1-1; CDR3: CSAREGLNTEAFF
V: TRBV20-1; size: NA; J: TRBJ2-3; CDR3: CSASTSGNSDTQCF
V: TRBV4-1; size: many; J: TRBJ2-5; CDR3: CASSQVASETQYF
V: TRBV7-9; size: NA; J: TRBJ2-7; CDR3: CASSTPAGEQYF
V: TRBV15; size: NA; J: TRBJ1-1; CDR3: CATSRADRGTEAFF
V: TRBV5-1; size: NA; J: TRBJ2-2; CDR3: CASSRYTGELFF
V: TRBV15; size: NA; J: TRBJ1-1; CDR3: CATSRVGGTGGTEAFF
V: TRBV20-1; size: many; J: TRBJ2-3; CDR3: CSARVSGTDTQYF
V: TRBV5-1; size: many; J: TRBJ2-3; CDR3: CASSFQYPDTQYF
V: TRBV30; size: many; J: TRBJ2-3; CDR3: CAWRAQGLGTQYF
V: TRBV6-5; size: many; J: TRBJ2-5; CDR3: CASSNSVGRTQETQYF
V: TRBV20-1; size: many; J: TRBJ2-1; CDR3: CSARVLSASGYNEQFF
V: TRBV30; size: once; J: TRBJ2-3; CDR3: CAWSGAGGLQYF
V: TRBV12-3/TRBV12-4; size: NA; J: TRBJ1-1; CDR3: CASSFRGAGMNTEAFF
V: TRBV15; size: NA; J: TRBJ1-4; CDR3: CATSRDLVNGNEKLFF
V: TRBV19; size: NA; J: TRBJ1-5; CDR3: CASSIVRGSNQPQHF
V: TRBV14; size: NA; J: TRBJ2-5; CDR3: CASSQEVWGLRSETQYF
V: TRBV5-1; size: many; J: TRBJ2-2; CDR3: CASSPVAENTGELFF
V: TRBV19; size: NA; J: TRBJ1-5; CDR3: CASSGWGAQGQPQHF
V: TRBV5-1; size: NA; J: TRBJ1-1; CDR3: CASHGQGSTEAFF
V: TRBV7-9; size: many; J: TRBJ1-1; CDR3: CASSKGRGRDEAFF
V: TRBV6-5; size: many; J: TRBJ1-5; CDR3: CASRWTAGLQPQHF
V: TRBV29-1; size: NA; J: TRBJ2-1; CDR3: CSVWGQDYNEQFF
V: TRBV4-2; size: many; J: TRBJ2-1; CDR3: CASSPATGKRDLGEQFF
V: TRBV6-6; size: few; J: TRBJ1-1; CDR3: CASSYLGQGARQTEAFF
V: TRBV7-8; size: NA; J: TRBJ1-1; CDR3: CASSWTGITEAFF
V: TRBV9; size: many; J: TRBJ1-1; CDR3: CASSVDGVTEAFF
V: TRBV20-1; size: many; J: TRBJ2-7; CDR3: CSAGGLEREQYF
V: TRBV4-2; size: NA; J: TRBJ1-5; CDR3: CASSQERNFPYGNQPQHF
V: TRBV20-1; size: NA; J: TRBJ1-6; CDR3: CSARLLGQDYNSPLHF
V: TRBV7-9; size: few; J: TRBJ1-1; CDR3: CASSSNGVTEAFF
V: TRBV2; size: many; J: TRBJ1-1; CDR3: CASNQDVGTEAFF
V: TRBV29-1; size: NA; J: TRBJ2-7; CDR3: CSVVGRGFPYEQYF
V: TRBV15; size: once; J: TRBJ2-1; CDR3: CATSGRTSGNHNEQFF
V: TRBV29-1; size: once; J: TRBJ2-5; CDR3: CSVRGGVHETQYF
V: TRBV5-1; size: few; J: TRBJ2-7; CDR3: CASSWDGKPYEQYF
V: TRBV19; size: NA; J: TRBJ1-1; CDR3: CASSNTGAEAFF
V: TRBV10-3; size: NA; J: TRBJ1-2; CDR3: CAISGTGDYGYTF